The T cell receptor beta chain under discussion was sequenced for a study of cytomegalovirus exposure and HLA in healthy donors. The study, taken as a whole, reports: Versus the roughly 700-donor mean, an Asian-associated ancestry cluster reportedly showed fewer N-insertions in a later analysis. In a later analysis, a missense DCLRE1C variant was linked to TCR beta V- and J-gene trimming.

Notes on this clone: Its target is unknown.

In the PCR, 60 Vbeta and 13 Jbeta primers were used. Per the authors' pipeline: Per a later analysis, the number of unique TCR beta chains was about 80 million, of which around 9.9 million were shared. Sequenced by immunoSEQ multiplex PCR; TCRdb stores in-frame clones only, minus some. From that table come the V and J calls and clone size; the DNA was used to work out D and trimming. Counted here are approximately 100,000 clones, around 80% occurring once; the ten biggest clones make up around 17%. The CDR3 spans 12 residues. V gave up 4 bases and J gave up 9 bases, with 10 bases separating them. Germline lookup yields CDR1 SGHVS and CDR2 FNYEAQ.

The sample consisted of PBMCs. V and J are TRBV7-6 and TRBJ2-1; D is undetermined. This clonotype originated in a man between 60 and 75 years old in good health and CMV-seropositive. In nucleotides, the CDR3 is TGTGCCAGCAGCTCACCACTCGGTGAGCAGTTCTTC. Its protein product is CASSSPLGEQFF.